A selection of T cell receptor beta chains follows, all from one sample in a study of T cell repertoires in cytomegalovirus infection. One entry per CDR3 protein, called by TCRdb with MiXCR from the reads. The sample has roughly 180,000 distinct CDR3 sequences, 28% seen once; the top ten hold under 35%. Sequenced sample: PBMCs. These receptors were collected from a human donor in good health (CMV status not recorded). Some clones in this sample may be carry-over from other donors' samples. CDR3s include the opening cysteine and the closing phenylalanine or tryptophan. D genes are given only for firm matches. Size is omitted from some rows. Given values are once, few, many or a class for expanded clones.

>-|TRBJ2-3|TRBV2|TRBD2
CASTFSGGPSTDTQYF
TGTGCCAGCACCTTCAGCGGGGGGCCTAGCACAGATACGCAGTATTTT
>-|TRBJ1-1|TRBV7-4|TRBD1
CASSLSHRGLGTEAFF
TGTGCCAGCAGCTTAAGCCACAGGGGGCTGGGCACTGAAGCTTTCTTT
>few|TRBJ1-5|TRBV2|-
CASSVSRGSNQPQHF
TGTGCCAGCAGTGTCTCCAGAGGGTCGAATCAGCCCCAGCATTTT
>few|TRBJ2-4|TRBV6-5|-
CASSEHKTNIQYF
TGTGCCAGCAGTGAACACAAAACAAACATTCAGTACTTC
>few|TRBJ2-2|TRBV19|TRBD2
CASSTTSVAGELFF
TGTGCCAGTAGTACGACTAGCGTGGCCGGGGAGCTGTTTTTT
>-|TRBJ1-5|TRBV6-2/TRBV6-3|-
CASTDGYSNQPQHF
TGTGCCAGCACGGACGGGTATAGCAATCAGCCCCAGCATTTT
>-|TRBJ2-7|TRBV19|-
CATPFVISDEQYF
TGTGCCACCCCGTTCGTAATTTCGGACGAGCAGTACTTC
>-|TRBJ2-5|TRBV7-2|TRBD1
CASTRTGEETQYF
TGTGCCAGCACCAGGACAGGAGAGGAGACCCAGTACTTC
>-|TRBJ1-1|TRBV5-4|-
CASSFRDRTTEAFF
TGTGCCAGCAGCTTTCGAGACAGGACTACTGAAGCTTTCTTT
>many|TRBJ1-1|TRBV7-2|-
CASSLGLGGLNTEAFF
TGTGCCAGCAGCTTAGGGTTAGGGGGATTGAACACTGAAGCTTTCTTT
>-|TRBJ1-3|TRBV20-1|TRBD1
CSAAGTGTNTIYF
TGCAGTGCTGCCGGGACAGGCACGAACACCATATATTTT
>-|TRBJ1-5|TRBV2|-
CASLLRPHQPQHF
TGTGCCAGCTTACTTAGGCCCCATCAGCCCCAGCATTTT
>many|TRBJ1-5|TRBV7-2|-
CASSLRHGPEGQPQHF
TGTGCCAGCAGCTTGAGGCATGGACCGGAGGGTCAGCCCCAGCATTTT
>many|TRBJ2-7|TRBV7-2|TRBD2
CASSQRLRLAGYYEQYF
TGTGCCAGCAGCCAAAGGTTGCGACTAGCGGGCTACTACGAGCAGTACTTC
>few|TRBJ2-7|TRBV2|-
CASSPGQGGPWQYF
TGTGCCAGCAGCCCGGGGCAGGGGGGGCCGTGGCAGTACTTC
>-|TRBJ1-3|TRBV7-2|TRBD1
CASSTRGPSGNTIYF
TGTGCCAGCAGCACTAGGGGGCCCTCTGGAAACACCATATATTTT
>few|TRBJ1-3|TRBV29-1|-
CSADAGQGNTIYF
TGCAGCGCCGATGCGGGGCAGGGAAACACCATATATTTT
>-|TRBJ1-5|TRBV7-3|TRBD1
CASSLNPLGQGEWRTNQPQHF
TGTGCCAGCAGCTTAAACCCCCTCGGGCAGGGGGAATGGAGGACAAATCAGCCCCAGCATTTT
>few|TRBJ1-4|TRBV9|TRBD1
CASSVGTGGGEKLFF
TGTGCCAGCAGCGTTGGGACAGGGGGCGGAGAAAAACTGTTTTTT
>many|TRBJ1-1|TRBV7-2|TRBD1
CASSKDYRGGTEAFF
TGTGCCAGCAGCAAGGACTACAGGGGTGGCACTGAAGCTTTCTTT
>few|TRBJ2-7|TRBV11-2|-
CASRRGNYEQYF
TGTGCCAGCAGAAGGGGCAACTACGAGCAGTACTTC
>few|TRBJ1-1|TRBV12-3/TRBV12-4|TRBD1
CASSLEVGQTLDTEAFF
TGTGCCAGCAGTTTGGAGGTGGGACAGACTCTTGACACTGAAGCTTTCTTT
>-|TRBJ1-1|TRBV19|-
CACSGRLNTEAFF
TGTGCCTGCAGTGGACGTTTGAACACTGAAGCTTTCTTT
>-|TRBJ2-7|TRBV18|-
CASSPENEQYF
TGTGCCAGCTCACCCGAAAACGAGCAGTACTTC
>few|TRBJ1-1|TRBV6-1|-
CASRDSLMNTEAFF
TGTGCCAGCAGGGACAGCTTAATGAACACTGAAGCTTTCTTT
>-|TRBJ1-1|TRBV7-8|-
CASSVELESTEAFF
TGTGCCAGCAGCGTCGAACTGGAAAGCACTGAAGCTTTCTTT
>-|TRBJ2-5|TRBV4-1|-
CASSQDPPTYQETQYF
TGCGCCAGCAGCCAAGATCCCCCGACGTACCAAGAGACCCAGTACTTC
>many|TRBJ2-5|TRBV7-6|-
CASSLGAGATGTQYF
TGTGCCAGCAGCTTAGGTGCAGGGGCCACGGGGACCCAGTACTTC
>few|TRBJ2-7|TRBV12-5|-
CASGLAISSSYEQYF
TGTGCTAGTGGTTTAGCGATCTCGAGCTCCTACGAGCAGTACTTC
>many|TRBJ2-5|TRBV7-2|-
CASRIAWRGSRETQYF
TGTGCCAGCAGAATAGCGTGGAGGGGATCGAGAGAGACCCAGTACTTC
>-|TRBJ1-1|TRBV7-3|TRBD1
CASSLGRGINMNTEAFF
TGTGCCAGCAGCTTAGGCAGGGGGATTAACATGAACACTGAAGCTTTCTTT